These 17 T cell receptor beta chains were all obtained from the same sample, sequenced in a study of T cells of healthy individuals. TCRdb used MiXCR to reprocess the 5' RACE reads, holding one entry per CDR3 protein. Of 60,000 to 80,000 distinct CDR3 sequences detected, around 15% appear once; the ten largest clones hold roughly 4.7%. These TCRs come from a human donor in good health.

This clonotype showed up many times. The rearrangement links TRBV7-6 to TRBJ1-1; 11 bases are a match to TRBD1. The CDR3 loop spans 17 amino acids. Losses at the gene ends were 5 bases for V and 0 bases for J; bases not matched to a gene: 8. Germline assignment: CDR1 SGHVS and CDR2 FNYEAQ. This CDR3 reads CASSPGTGGSMNTEAFF. CDR3 bases: TGTGCCAGCAGCCCCGGGACAGGGGGTTCGATGAACACTGAAGCTTTCTTT.

The rearrangement uses TRBV18 and TRBJ2-7; D is unclear. The CDR3 extends over 14 amino acids. V shed 4 bases and J shed 5 bases, with 15 bases lying between them. Looked up from germline, CDR1 is KGHSH and CDR2 is LQKENI. The CDR3 here is CASSLRADINEQYF. As DNA, the CDR3 is TGTGCCAGCTCACTCCGGGCGGATATTAACGAGCAGTACTTC.

This clonotype was counted ten times or more. The chain carries TRBV28 and TRBJ1-5; 7 bases are shared with TRBD1. This CDR3 contains 15 residues. CDR1 and CDR2 from the germline V gene are MDHEN and SYDVKM. Trimming took 6 bases from V and 3 from J; bases not matched to a gene: 8. In DNA, the CDR3 is TGTGCCAGCAGCCCCGTACAGGGGAACAATCAGCCCCAGCATTTT. The encoded protein is CASSPVQGNNQPQHF.

This clonotype appeared many times. The genes are TRBV27 and TRBJ1-6; possibly TRBD1 for D (5 bases). Germline V gene sequence: CDR1 MNHEY, CDR2 SMNVEV (reference sequence). The V gene lost 2 bases and the J gene lost 5 bases, with 10 bases spanning the gap. The CDR3 is 15 residues long. The CDR3 sequence is CASSLLLTDNSPLHF. The DNA of the CDR3 is TGTGCCAGCAGTTTACTGCTGACAGATAATTCACCCCTCCACTTT.

In this sample, this clonotype turned up many times. V usage is TRBV29-1 and J usage is TRBJ2-4, with 8 nucleotides matching TRBD2. V lost 6 bases and J lost 3; bases outside the gene matches: 10. In germline, CDR1 is SQVTM, CDR2 ANQGSEA. The CDR3 sequence is 15 residues long. The CDR3, as DNA: TGCAGCGTCGTTGGGGCAAGCGGGGGCAAAAACATTCAGTACTTC. This gives the protein CSVVGASGGKNIQYF.

The table lists this clonotype with many counts. This sequence joins TRBV20-1 and TRBJ2-1; 7 positions agree with TRBD1. This CDR3 has 11 residues. CDR1 and CDR2 from the germline V gene are DFQATT and SNEGSKA (reference sequence). J gave up 9 bases and V 7 bases, and 6 bases lay outside the gene matches. The CDR3 DNA is TGCAGTGGCCAGACAGGGCGTGAGCAGTTCTTC. It codes for CSGQTGREQFF.

This clonotype came up many times. The chain has TRBV7-6 and TRBJ2-7; D is unclear. The CDR3 consists of 12 residues. With 5 bases removed from V and 4 bases from J, the gap between germline ends came to 9 bases. Germline loops: CDR1 SGHVS, CDR2 FNYEAQ. The CDR3 protein is CASSADGYEQYF. The CDR3 coding sequence is TGTGCCAGCAGCGCGGACGGGTACGAGCAGTACTTC.

This clonotype has more than one count but fewer than ten. The J gene is TRBJ2-5, the V gene TRBV20-1, with 11 positions matching TRBD1. Germline CDR1 is DFQATT and CDR2 is SNEGSKA (reference sequence). The trim removed 1 base at V and 5 bases at J, leaving 18 bases unmatched. This CDR3 is 19 amino acids long. The CDR3 region has the DNA TGCAGTGCTAGAGGCCTGGGTTCTCCGGGACAGGGGGAGATGGAGACCCAGTACTTC. Residues: CSARGLGSPGQGEMETQYF.

Remarks on this clonotype: A much more abundant neighbour one base away suggests this may be a read error. This chain connects TRBV20-1 to TRBJ1-3, with D uncertain. V shed 3 bases and J shed 2 bases, with 8 bases lying between them. The CDR3 is 13 amino acids. CDR1 DFQATT and CDR2 SNEGSKA come from the germline V gene (reference sequence). CDR3 protein: CSASAVAGNTIYF. The CDR3 DNA sequence: TGCAGTGCTAGCGCGGTGGCTGGAAACACCATATATTTT.

Remarks on this clonotype: Being one base from a much bigger clone, this may be a read error. J is TRBJ1-1 and V is TRBV5-1; a possible D gene is TRBD1 (5 bases). V shed 9 bases and J shed 5 bases, with 20 bases lying between them. Germline loops: CDR1 SGHRS, CDR2 YFSETQ. The CDR3 is 14 amino acids. This chain's CDR3 is CANSFPGGETEAFF. Written as DNA, the CDR3 is TGCGCCAACAGTTTCCCCGGGGGAGAGACTGAAGCTTTCTTT.

This clonotype was counted between two and nine times. CDR3: CSVAGQRPYNEQFF. In DNA, the CDR3 is TGCAGCGTTGCGGGACAGCGCCCCTACAATGAGCAGTTCTTC. V usage is TRBV29-1 and J usage is TRBJ2-1; 7 nucleotides match TRBD1. The CDR3 totals 14 residues. V shed 4 bases and J 2 bases; nucleotides not matched to a gene: 5. CDR1 SQVTM and CDR2 ANQGSEA come from the germline V gene.

This clonotype has more than one count but fewer than ten. DNA for the CDR3: TGCGCCAGCACCTCTGCGGGGCCTGGGAATTCACCCCTCCACTTT. Translation: CASTSAGPGNSPLHF. The chain carries TRBV5-1 and TRBJ1-6; possible D gene TRBD1, 5 bases. This CDR3 is 15 amino acids long. Germline lookup yields CDR1 SGHRS and CDR2 YFSETQ. V lost 6 bases and J 7 bases, leaving 17 bases between the germline ends.

The CDR3, as DNA: TGTGCCAGCAGAGATGGGACAGGTCGAGATACGCAGTATTTT. It specifies CASRDGTGRDTQYF. The rearrangement joins TRBV2 to TRBJ2-3; TRBD1 matches 8 bases. The germline CDR1 and CDR2 sequences are SNHLY and FYNNEI. This CDR3 contains 14 residues. Germline trimming cut 6 bases from V and 5 bases from J; bases unmatched to any gene: 7.

This clonotype was observed a handful of times. The gene calls are TRBV10-3 and TRBJ2-5, with TRBD2 identical over 9 bases. J gave up 2 bases and V 10 bases, and 11 bases lay outside the gene matches. The CDR3 sequence is 15 residues long. The germline gives CDR1 ENHRY, CDR2 SYGVKD. CDR3 nucleotides: TGTGCCACGGGAGCTAGCGGGACGATTCAAGAGACCCAGTACTTC. Its protein product is CATGASGTIQETQYF.

This clonotype was detected ten times or more. The J gene is TRBJ2-3, the V gene TRBV6-6; D is perhaps TRBD1 (5 bases). V was shortened by 10 bases and J by 5 bases, with 19 bases between the two germline ends. In germline, CDR1 is MNHNY, CDR2 SVGAGI (reference sequence). CDR3 length: 14 residues. The CDR3 nucleotides read TGTGCCACTGGCCCCGGACAAGAGCAAGATACGCAGTATTTT. Protein sequence: CATGPGQEQDTQYF.

This chain joins TRBV12-3 or TRBV12-4 and TRBJ2-5, with 7 bases identical to TRBD1. This CDR3 is 14 amino acids long. Trimming at V came to 4 bases and at J to 5 bases, leaving 7 bases not matched to a gene. CDR3 sequence: CASSSTTGKETQYF. CDR3 DNA: TGTGCCAGCAGTTCCACGACAGGGAAGGAGACCCAGTACTTC.

This clonotype has at least ten counts. The genes are TRBV5-5 and TRBJ1-4; D remains ambiguous. Germline CDR1 reads SGHKS; CDR2 reads YYEKEE (reference sequence). V lost 0 bases, J lost 6 bases, and 15 bases lay in between. The CDR3 is 16 amino acids. The CDR3, as DNA: TGTGCCAGCAGCTTGGCCCGCTTGAAGGGATATGAAAAACTGTTTTTT. Residues: CASSLARLKGYEKLFF.